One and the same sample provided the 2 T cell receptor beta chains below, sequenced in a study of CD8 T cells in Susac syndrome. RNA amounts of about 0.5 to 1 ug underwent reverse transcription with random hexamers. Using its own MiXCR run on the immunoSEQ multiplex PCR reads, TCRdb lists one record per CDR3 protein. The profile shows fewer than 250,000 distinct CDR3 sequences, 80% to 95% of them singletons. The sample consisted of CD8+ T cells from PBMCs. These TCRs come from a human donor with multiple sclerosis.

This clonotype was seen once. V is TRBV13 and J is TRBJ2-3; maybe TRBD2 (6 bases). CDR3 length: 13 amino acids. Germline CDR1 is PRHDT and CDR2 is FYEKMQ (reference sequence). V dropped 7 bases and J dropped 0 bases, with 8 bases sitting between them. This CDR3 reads CASMRGSTDTQYF. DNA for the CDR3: TGTGCCAGCATGCGGGGTAGCACAGATACGCAGTATTTT. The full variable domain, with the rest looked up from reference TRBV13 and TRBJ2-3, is AAGVIQSPRHLIKEKRETATLKCYPIPRHDTVYWYQQGPGQDPQFLISFYEKMQSDKGSIPDRFSAQQFSDYHSELNMSSLELGDSALYFCASMRGSTDTQYFGPGTRLTVL.

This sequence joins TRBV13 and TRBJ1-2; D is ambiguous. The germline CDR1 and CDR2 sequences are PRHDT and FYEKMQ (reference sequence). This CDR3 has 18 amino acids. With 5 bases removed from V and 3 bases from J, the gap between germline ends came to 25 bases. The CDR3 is CASSATRAPTTWDYGYTF. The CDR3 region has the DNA TGTGCCAGCAGCGCAACTCGGGCCCCGACCACCTGGGACTATGGCTACACCTTC.